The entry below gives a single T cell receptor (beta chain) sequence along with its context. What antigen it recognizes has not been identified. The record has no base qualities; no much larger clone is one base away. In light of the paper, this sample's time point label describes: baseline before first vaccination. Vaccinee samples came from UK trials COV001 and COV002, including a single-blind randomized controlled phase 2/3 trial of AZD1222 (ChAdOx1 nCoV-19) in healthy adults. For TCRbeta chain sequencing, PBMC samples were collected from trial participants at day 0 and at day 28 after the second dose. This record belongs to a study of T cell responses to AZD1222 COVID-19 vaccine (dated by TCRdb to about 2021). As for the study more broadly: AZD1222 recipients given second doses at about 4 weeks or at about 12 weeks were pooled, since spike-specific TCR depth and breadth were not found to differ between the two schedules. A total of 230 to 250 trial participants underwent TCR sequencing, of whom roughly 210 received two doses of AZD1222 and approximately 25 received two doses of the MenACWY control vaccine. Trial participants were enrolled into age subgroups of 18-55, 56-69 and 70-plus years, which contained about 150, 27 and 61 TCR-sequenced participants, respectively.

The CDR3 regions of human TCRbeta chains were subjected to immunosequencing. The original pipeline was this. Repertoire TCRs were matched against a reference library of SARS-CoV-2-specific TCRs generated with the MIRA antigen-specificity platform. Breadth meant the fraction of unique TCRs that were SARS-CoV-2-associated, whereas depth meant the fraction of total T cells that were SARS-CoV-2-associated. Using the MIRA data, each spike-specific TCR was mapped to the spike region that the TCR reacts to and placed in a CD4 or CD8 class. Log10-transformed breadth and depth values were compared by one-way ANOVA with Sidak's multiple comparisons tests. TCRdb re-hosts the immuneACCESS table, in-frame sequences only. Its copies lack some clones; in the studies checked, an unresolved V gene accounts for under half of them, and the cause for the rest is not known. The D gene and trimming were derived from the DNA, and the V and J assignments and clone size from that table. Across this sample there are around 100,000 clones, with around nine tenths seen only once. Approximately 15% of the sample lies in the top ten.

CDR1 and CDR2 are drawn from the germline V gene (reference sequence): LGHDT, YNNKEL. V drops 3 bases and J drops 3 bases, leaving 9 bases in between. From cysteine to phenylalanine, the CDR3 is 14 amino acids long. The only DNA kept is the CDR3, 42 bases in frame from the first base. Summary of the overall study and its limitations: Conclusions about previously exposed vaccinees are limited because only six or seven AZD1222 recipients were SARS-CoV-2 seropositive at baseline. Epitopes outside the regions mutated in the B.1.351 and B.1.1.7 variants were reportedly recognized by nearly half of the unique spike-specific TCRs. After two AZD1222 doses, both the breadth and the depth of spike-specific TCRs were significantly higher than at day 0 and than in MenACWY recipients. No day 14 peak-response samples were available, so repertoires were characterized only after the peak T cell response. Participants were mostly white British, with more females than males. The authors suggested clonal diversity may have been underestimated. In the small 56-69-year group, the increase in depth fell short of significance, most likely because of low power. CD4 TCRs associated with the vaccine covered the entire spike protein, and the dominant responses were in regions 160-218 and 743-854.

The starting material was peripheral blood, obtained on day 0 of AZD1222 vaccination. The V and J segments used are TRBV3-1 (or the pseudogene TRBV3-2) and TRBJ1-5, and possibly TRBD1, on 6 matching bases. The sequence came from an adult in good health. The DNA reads TGTGCCAGCAGCCACGGGACATCCAATCAGCCCCAGCATTTT. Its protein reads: CASSHGTSNQPQHF.